This T cell receptor beta chain was recovered during a study of CD8+ T cells in alopecia areata. The V gene lost 5 bases and the J gene lost 4 bases, with 12 bases spanning the gap. The CDR3 is 15 residues long. Per germline, CDR1 MNHNY and CDR2 SVGAGI (reference sequence). Sequencing templates came from extracted RNA that was reverse transcribed into cDNA. Sequenced by immunoSEQ multiplex PCR; TCRdb stores in-frame clones only, minus some. This sample has fewer than 150,000 clones, with around 60% found just once. The rearrangement uses TRBV6-6 and TRBJ2-6; D is unclear. The clonotype comes from a human donor with alopecia areata. The sequenced sample was CD4+ T cells sorted from blood, obtained at week 0. CDR3 nucleotides: TGTGCCAGCAGTGATTTTGGTGTGGGGGCCAACGTCCTGACTTTC. As protein: CASSDFGVGANVLTF.